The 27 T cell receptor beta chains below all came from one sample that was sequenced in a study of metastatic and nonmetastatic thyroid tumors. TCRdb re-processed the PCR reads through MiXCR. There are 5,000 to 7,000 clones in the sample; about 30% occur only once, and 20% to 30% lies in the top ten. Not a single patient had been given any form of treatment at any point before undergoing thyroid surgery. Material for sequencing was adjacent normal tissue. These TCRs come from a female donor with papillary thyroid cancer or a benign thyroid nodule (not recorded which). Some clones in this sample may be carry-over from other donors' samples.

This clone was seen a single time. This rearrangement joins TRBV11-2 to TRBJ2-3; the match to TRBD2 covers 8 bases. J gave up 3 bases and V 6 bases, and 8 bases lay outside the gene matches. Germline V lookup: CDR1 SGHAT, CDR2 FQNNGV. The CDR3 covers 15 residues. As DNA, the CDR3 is TGTGCCAGCAGTTCAGACGGCGGGGGGACAGATACGCAGTATTTT. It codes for CASSSDGGGTDTQYF.

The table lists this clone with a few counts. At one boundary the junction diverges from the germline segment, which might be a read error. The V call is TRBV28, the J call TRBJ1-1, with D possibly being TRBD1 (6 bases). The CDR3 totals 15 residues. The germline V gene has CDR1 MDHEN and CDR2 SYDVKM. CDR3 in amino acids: CASSLNRAKNAEAFF. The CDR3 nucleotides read TGTGCCAGCAGTTTAAACAGGGCTAAGAACGCTGAAGCTTTCTTT.

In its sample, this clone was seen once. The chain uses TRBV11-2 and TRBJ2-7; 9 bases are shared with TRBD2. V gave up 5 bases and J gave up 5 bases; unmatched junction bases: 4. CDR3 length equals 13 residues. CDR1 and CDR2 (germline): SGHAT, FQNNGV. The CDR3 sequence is CASSGTSSDEQYF. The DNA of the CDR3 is TGTGCCAGCAGCGGGACTAGCAGCGACGAGCAGTACTTC.

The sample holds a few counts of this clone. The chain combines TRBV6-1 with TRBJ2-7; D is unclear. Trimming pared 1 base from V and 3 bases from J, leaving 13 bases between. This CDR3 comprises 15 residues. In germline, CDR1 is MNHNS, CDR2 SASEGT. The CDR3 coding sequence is TGTGCCAGCAGTGAAGAGTGGTATCCCCTCTACGAGCAGTACTTC. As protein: CASSEEWYPLYEQYF.

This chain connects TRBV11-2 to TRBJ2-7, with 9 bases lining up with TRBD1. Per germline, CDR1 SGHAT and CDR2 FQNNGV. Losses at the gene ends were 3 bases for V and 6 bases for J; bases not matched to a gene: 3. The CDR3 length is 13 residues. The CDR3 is CASSLGTGFEQYF. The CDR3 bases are TGTGCCAGCAGCTTGGGGACAGGGTTCGAGCAGTACTTC.

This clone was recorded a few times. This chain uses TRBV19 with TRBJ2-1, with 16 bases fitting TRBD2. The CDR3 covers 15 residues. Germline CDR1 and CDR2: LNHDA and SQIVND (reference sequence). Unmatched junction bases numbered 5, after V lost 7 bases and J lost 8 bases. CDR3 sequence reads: CASKGTSGGGDEQFF. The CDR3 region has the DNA TGTGCCAGTAAAGGGACTAGCGGGGGGGGCGATGAGCAGTTCTTC.

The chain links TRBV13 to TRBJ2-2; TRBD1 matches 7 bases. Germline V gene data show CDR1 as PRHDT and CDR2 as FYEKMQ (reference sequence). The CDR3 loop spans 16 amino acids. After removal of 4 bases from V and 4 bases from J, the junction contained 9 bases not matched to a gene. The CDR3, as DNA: TGTGCCAGCAGCTCCGGACAGGTTGGTGCCACCGGGGAGCTGTTTTTT. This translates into CASSSGQVGATGELFF.

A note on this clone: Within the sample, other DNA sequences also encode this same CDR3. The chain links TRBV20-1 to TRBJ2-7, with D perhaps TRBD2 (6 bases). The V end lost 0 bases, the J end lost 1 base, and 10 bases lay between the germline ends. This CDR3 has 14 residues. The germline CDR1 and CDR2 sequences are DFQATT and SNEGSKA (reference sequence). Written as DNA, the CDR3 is TGCAGTGCTAGAGATATAGGGACTTCCTACGAGCAGTACTTC. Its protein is CSARDIGTSYEQYF.

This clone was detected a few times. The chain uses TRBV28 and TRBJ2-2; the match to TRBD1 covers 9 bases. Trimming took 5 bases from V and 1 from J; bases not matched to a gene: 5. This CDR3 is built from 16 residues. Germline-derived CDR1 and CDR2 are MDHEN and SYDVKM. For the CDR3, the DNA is TGTGCCAGCAGTCCGAGACAGGGGGGGAACACCGGGGAGCTGTTTTTT. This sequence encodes CASSPRQGGNTGELFF. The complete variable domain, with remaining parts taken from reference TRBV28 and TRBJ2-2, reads DVKVTQSSRYLVKRTGEKVFLECVQDMDHENMFWYRQDPGLGLRLIYFSYDVKMKEKGDIPEGYSVSREKKERFSLILESASTNQTSMYLCASSPRQGGNTGELFFGEGSRLTVL.

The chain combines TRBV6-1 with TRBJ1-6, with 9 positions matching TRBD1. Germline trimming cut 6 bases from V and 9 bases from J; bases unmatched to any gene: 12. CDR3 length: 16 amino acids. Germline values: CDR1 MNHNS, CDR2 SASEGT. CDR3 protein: CASRRKGQGISSPLHF. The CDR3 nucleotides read TGTGCCAGCAGACGCAAGGGACAGGGTATCAGTTCACCCCTCCACTTT.

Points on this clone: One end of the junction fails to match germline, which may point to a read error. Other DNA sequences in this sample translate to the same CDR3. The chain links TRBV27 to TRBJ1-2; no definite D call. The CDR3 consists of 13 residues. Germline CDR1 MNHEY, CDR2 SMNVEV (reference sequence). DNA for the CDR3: TGTGCCAGCAGTTTATCAGGAGACTATGGCTACACCTTT. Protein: CASSLSGDYGYTF.

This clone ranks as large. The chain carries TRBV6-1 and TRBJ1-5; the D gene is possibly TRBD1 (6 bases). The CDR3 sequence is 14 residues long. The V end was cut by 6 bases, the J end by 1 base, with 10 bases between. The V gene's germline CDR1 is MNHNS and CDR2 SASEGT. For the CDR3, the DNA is TGTGCCAGCAGCCGCGGACAGAGCAATCAGCCCCAGCATTTT. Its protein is CASSRGQSNQPQHF.

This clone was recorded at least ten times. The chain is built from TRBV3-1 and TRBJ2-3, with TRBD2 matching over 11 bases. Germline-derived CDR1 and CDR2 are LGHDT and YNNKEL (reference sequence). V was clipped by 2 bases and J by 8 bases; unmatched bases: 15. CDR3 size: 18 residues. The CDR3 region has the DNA TGTGCCAGCAGCCAACCCAGGGGGACTAGCGGCGTGTCGGGTACGCAGTATTTT. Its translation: CASSQPRGTSGVSGTQYF.

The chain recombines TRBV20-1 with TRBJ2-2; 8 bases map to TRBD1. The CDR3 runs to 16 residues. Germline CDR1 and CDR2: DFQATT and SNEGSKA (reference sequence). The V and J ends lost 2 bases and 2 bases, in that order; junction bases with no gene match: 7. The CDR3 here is CSARMGQEVNTGELFF. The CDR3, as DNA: TGCAGTGCTAGAATGGGACAGGAGGTCAACACCGGGGAGCTGTTTTTT.

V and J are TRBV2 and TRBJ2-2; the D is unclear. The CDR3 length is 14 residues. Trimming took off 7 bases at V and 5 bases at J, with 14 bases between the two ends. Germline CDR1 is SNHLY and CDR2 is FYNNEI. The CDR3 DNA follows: TGTGCCAGCACGAGGTCTCTAGGAACCGGGGAGCTGTTTTTT. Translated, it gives CASTRSLGTGELFF.

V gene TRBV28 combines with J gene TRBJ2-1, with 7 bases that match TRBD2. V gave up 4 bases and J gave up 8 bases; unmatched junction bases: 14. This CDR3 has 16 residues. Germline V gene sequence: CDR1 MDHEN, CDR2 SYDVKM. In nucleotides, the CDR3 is TGTGCCAGCAGTTCACCCGTGGGAGGGAGTCGTGATGAGCAGTTCTTC. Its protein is CASSSPVGGSRDEQFF.

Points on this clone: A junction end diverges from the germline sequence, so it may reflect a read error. CDR3 loop: CASSARSVANYGHTF. In DNA form, the CDR3 reads TGTGCCAGCAGTGCCCGGTCAGTAGCTAACTATGGCCACACCTTC. The chain has TRBV12-3 or TRBV12-4 and TRBJ1-2; D is unclear. The CDR3 has 15 amino acids.

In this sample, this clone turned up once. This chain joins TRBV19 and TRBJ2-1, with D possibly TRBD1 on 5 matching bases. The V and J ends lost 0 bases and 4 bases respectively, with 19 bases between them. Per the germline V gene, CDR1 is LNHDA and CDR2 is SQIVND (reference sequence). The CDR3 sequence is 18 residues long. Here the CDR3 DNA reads TGTGCCAGTAGTATAGATCCAACCCGTCTTGGGGCTTACAATGAGCAGTTCTTC. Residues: CASSIDPTRLGAYNEQFF.

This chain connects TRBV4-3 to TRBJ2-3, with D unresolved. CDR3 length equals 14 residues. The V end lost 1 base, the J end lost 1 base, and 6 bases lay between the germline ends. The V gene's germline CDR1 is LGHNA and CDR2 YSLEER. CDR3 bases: TGCGCCAGCAGCCAAGGTGGGGGCACAGATACGCAGTATTTT. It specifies CASSQGGGTDTQYF.

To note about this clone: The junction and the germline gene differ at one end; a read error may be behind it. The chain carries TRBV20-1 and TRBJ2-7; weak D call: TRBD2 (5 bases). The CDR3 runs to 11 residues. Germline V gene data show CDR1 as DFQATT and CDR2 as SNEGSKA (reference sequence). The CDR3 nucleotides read TGCAGTGCCAGAGAGGGCTACGAGCAGTACTTC. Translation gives CSAREGYEQYF.

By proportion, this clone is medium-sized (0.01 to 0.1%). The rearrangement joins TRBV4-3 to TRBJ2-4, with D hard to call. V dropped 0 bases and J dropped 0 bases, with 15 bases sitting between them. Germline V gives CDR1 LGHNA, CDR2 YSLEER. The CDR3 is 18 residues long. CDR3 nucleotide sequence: TGCGCCAGCAGCCAAGACCACAGCCCCCTACTAGCCAAAAACATTCAGTACTTC. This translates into CASSQDHSPLLAKNIQYF.

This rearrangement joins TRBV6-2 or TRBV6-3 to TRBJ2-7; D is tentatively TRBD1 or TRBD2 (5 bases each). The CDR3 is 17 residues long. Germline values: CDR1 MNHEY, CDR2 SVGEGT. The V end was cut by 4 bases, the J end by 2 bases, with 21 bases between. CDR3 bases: TGTGCCAGCAGTTTACCTTTGGGACGGTTGCCGACCTACGAGCAGTACTTC. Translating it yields CASSLPLGRLPTYEQYF.

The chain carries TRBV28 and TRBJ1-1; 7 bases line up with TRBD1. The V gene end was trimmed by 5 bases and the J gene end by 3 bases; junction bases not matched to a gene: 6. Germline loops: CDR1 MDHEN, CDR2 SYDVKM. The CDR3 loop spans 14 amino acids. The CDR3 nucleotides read TGTGCCAGCAGTAGATCGGGACAGTACACTGAAGCTTTCTTT. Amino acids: CASSRSGQYTEAFF.

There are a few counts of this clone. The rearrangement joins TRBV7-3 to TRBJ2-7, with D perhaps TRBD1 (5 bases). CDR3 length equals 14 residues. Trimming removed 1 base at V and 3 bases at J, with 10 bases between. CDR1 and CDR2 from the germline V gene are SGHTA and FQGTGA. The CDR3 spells CASSLRTRYYEQYF. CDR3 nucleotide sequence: TGTGCCAGCAGCTTAAGGACAAGATACTACGAGCAGTACTTC.

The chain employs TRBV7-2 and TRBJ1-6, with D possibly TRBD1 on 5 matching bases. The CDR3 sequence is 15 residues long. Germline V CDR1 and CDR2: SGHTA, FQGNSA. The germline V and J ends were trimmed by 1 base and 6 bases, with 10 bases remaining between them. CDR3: CASSLVGVINSPLHF. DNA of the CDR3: TGTGCCAGCAGCTTAGTGGGGGTAATTAATTCACCCCTCCACTTT.

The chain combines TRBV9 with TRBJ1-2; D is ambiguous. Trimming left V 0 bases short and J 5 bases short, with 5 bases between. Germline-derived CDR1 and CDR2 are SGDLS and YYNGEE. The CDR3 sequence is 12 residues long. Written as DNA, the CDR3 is TGTGCCAGCAGCGTAGCTGGATATGGCTACACCTTC. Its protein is CASSVAGYGYTF.

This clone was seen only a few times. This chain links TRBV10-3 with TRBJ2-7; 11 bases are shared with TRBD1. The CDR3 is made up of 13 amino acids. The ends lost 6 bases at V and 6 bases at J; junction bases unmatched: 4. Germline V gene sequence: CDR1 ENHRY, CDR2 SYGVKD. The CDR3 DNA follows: TGTGCCATCAGAGGACAGGGGGCTGGCGAGCAGTACTTC. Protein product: CAIRGQGAGEQYF.